The sequence of this T cell receptor (beta chain) was determined in a study of response to subunit inactivated influenza vaccine. General study results and limits: Few additional T cells are recruited per seasonal influenza vaccination, authors suggested.

TCRdb called the RT-PCR reads again in MiXCR, with one record for every CDR3 protein. Altogether hundreds of thousands of distinct CDR3 sequences are present, approximately 15% being singletons, with the ten largest covering roughly 7.6%. Trimming removed 4 bases from V and 2 bases from J; junction bases left unmatched: 5. The CDR3 runs 13 residues. Germline loops: CDR1 DFQATT, CDR2 SNEGSKA (reference sequence). This clonotype was seen a few times. No antigen is known for it. Material: PBMCs from blood, obtained 14 to 15 days before vaccination. The clonotype comes from a man aged 45 to 65 who received an inactivated influenza vaccine. The chain has TRBV20-1 and TRBJ2-7, with TRBD1 matching over 7 bases. The CDR3 sequence: CSAMTGQAYEQYF. CDR3 in DNA: TGCAGTGCTATGACAGGACAGGCCTACGAGCAGTACTTC.